This T cell receptor beta chain was identified in a study of glioma-infiltrating T cells after dendritic cell vaccination. TCRdb keeps only in-frame clones here, not all; method: immunoSEQ multiplex PCR. The sample records tens of thousands of clones, roughly four fifths being singletons. The CDR3 length is 13 residues. Germline CDR1 reads SGHRS; CDR2 reads YFSETQ. V lost 0 bases, J lost 9 bases, and 2 bases stayed unmatched. The sample holds one count of this clone. J is TRBJ2-2 and V is TRBV5-1, with 7 bases identical to TRBD1. Source: blood, taken before dendritic cell vaccination. The clonotype was recovered from a human donor with glioblastoma. CDR3 region: CASSLEGGRELFF. CDR3 DNA: TGCGCCAGCAGCTTGGAAGGGGGCCGGGAGCTGTTTTTT.